This paragraph covers one T cell receptor (beta chain) sequence. This specimen comes from a study of blood T cell repertoires in COVID-19. Study summary: COVID-19 samples collected from the United States, Italy and Spain covered acute and convalescent phases.

Per the original methods: Reference gene primer amplification in the assay estimated nucleated cell counts. Repertoires were generated with immunoSEQ multiplex PCR, while TCRdb's copy carries only in-frame clones and drops some. The DNA was the basis for D and trimming; V, J and clone size are from that table. Among roughly 400,000 clones listed, less than 95% were seen once. Sequences were obtained from PBMCs or T cells enriched from blood (not recorded which). The receptor comes from a man aged 18 to 29 who had recovered from COVID-19.

CDR3 bases: TGTGCCAGCAGTTTCCCCCGCCTCCGGGACAGGGGGGAGACTGAAGCTTTCTTT. This codes for CASSFPRLRDRGETEAFF. The V and J genes are TRBV28 and TRBJ1-1, with 11 bases aligning to TRBD1. Germline V lookup: CDR1 MDHEN, CDR2 SYDVKM. V gave up 3 bases and J gave up 5 bases; unmatched junction bases: 14. CDR3 size: 18 residues.